The clone carrying this T cell receptor (beta chain) appeared a few times. Its antigen remains unidentified. The data belong to a study of T cell repertoires in cytomegalovirus infection. Overall study context: CMV infection plus the matching HLA type was flagged by public TCR beta signatures.

Germline V gene sequence: CDR1 MGHRA, CDR2 YSYEKL. This CDR3 region has 15 residues. The V gene lost 0 bases and the J gene lost 6 bases, with 11 bases spanning the gap. TCRdb re-derived calls from the reads in MiXCR, one entry per CDR3 protein. This table holds hundreds of thousands of distinct CDR3 sequences, around 30% found once. Points from the study as a whole: People with CMV and the relevant HLA were identified by cumulative public TCR beta family frequency.

This TCR derives from a human donor in good health (CMV status not recorded). Some clones in this sample may be carry-over from other donors' samples. The chain links TRBV4-1 to TRBJ1-4, with TRBD1 as a possible D gene (5 bases). The sample was cultured PBMCs, taken from culture after CMV antigen stimulation. The CDR3 here is CASSQDRGVDEKLFF. The DNA of the CDR3 is TGCGCCAGCAGCCAAGATCGGGGGGTCGATGAAAAACTGTTTTTT.